This T cell receptor beta chain was identified in a study of beta chain features in type 1 diabetes. The CDR3 loop spans 16 amino acids. Germline V CDR1 and CDR2: SGHTA, FQGTGA. The trim removed 3 bases at V and 3 bases at J, leaving 5 bases unmatched. As concerns this clone: Its specificity is not known.

What was sequenced were expressed TCRB transcripts, since all of the isolated RNA had been reverse transcribed. Clones were read by immunoSEQ multiplex PCR, and TCRdb kept only the in-frame ones, dropping some. The sample lists roughly 500,000 clones, 25% to 35% occurring once. Sorting of CD4+ naive, central memory, regulatory and stem cell-like memory cells was performed via CD45RO/CCR7/CD25/CD127/CD95/CD27. Study-level points and caveats: Fewer insertions but more deletions were seen at VDJ junctions in type 1 diabetes patients. A moderate, significant TCRB CDR3 shortening appeared in type 1 diabetes across four CD4+ subsets.

This sequence originates from a man aged 18 to 30 in good health. The gene calls are TRBV7-3 and TRBJ2-3; TRBD2 matches at 11 bases. Sequencing was carried out using naive CD4+ T cells from blood. DNA of the CDR3: TGTGCCAGCAGCTTGCTAGCGGGAGGAAGGACAGATACGCAGTATTTT. It encodes CASSLLAGGRTDTQYF.